The 19 T cell receptor beta chains below come from one sample, sequenced in a study of shared clonotypes between healthy human individuals. TCRdb's table, derived via immunoSEQ multiplex PCR, lists solely in-frame clones and lacks some. The data hold 2,500,000 or so clones, with approximately 90% observed a single time. The sample comprised naive CD4+ T cells sorted from blood. The subset here: CD45RA+ positively selected. These receptors were taken from a man younger than 35 in good health.

V is TRBV2 and J is TRBJ1-1; D remains ambiguous. This CDR3 is built from 13 residues. V was pared by 4 bases and J by 4 bases, with 10 bases between. CDR1 is SNHLY and CDR2 is FYNNEI in the germline V gene. The CDR3 DNA reads as TGTGCCAGCAGTGGTCGCCCCGCCACTGAAGCTTTCTTT. This codes for CASSGRPATEAFF.

Of note for this clone: Other DNA sequences in this specimen translate into the identical CDR3. This chain joins TRBV6-1 and TRBJ2-7; D is ambiguous. The length of the CDR3 is 10 residues. Germline assignment: CDR1 MNHNS and CDR2 SASEGT. Trimming left V 5 bases short and J 3 bases short, with 2 bases between. In nucleotides, the CDR3 is TGTGCCAGCAGTCACTACGAGCAGTACTTC. Translating gives CASSHYEQYF.

The chain couples TRBV28 to TRBJ2-1; possibly TRBD2 for D (6 bases). CDR1 is MDHEN and CDR2 is SYDVKM in the germline V gene. Trimming stripped 2 bases from V and 0 bases from J, with 11 bases between. This CDR3 comprises 16 residues. Here the CDR3 reads CASSLNAGSSYNEQFF. The CDR3 DNA sequence: TGTGCCAGCAGTTTAAATGCCGGGAGCTCCTACAATGAGCAGTTCTTC.

Points on this clone: Other DNA sequences in this sample translate to the same CDR3. The chain employs TRBV9 and TRBJ1-5; D is unresolved. Germline CDR1 and CDR2: SGDLS and YYNGEE. The CDR3 contains 13 residues. Trimming removed 0 bases at V and 7 bases at J, with 8 bases between. This CDR3 is CASSVEEGQPQHF. The CDR3 DNA reads as TGTGCCAGCAGCGTAGAAGAGGGCCAGCCCCAGCATTTT.

Here the CDR3 reads CASSPPGHQHEQYF. The CDR3 nucleotides read TGTGCCAGCTCACCCCCGGGACATCAACACGAGCAGTACTTC. The genes are TRBV18 and TRBJ2-7, with D tentatively TRBD1 (6 bases). The CDR3 extends over 14 amino acids. Trimming shortened V by 3 bases and J by 5 bases, and 14 bases separated the two germline ends. CDR1 is KGHSH, CDR2 LQKENI, per germline.

This clone has only one observation. The chain recombines TRBV30 with TRBJ2-7; possibly TRBD1 for D (5 bases). This CDR3 has 14 amino acids. In germline, CDR1 is GTSNPN, CDR2 SVGIG (reference sequence). The germline V and J ends were trimmed by 3 bases and 3 bases, with 15 bases remaining between them. The CDR3 nucleotides read TGTGCCTGGAGCCTTGGGGAAGGGGTCTACGAGCAGTACTTC. This sequence encodes CAWSLGEGVYEQYF.

The chain couples TRBV5-1 to TRBJ2-6; 8 nucleotides align to TRBD1. Germline loops: CDR1 SGHRS, CDR2 YFSETQ. The CDR3 loop spans 15 amino acids. V shed 2 bases, J shed 4 bases, and the junction held 2 bases outside the gene matches. The CDR3 reads CASSLQGVGANVLTF. The CDR3 coding sequence is TGCGCCAGCAGCTTACAGGGGGTCGGGGCCAACGTCCTGACTTTC.

The V and J genes are TRBV7-9 and TRBJ2-5; 10 nucleotides line up with TRBD1. The tail of the sequence fits TRBJ2-7 better, so the J call may be wrong. The CDR3 is 15 amino acids. Germline CDR1 reads SEHNR; CDR2 reads FQNEAQ (reference sequence). CDR3 sequence (DNA): TGTGCCAGCAGCTTAAGACAGGGGGCCTTCGACGAGCAGTACTTC. Its translation is CASSLRQGAFDEQYF.

The gene calls are TRBV2 and TRBJ2-4; 9 bases are shared with TRBD1. This CDR3 region has 16 residues. Looked up from germline, CDR1 is SNHLY and CDR2 is FYNNEI. With 7 bases clipped from V and 7 bases from J, the junction kept 14 bases outside the gene matches. CDR3 amino acids: CASMDRGDIPGNIQYF. The DNA of the CDR3 is TGTGCCAGCATGGACAGGGGCGACATCCCGGGCAACATTCAGTACTTC.

J is TRBJ2-7 and V is TRBV5-8; TRBD2 matches at 11 bases. Germline V gives CDR1 SGHTS, CDR2 YDEGEE. This CDR3 region has 14 residues. The V and J ends lost 3 bases and 4 bases, in that order; junction bases with no gene match: 3. The CDR3 sequence is CASSSGLAGYEQYF. CDR3 coding DNA: TGTGCCAGCAGCTCAGGACTAGCGGGTTACGAGCAGTACTTC. Filled out from reference TRBV5-8 and TRBJ2-7, the complete variable domain reads EAGVTQSPTHLIKTRGQQATLRCSPISGHTSVYWYQQALGLGLQFLLWYDEGEERNRGNFPPRFSGRQFPNYSSELNVNALELEDSALYLCASSSGLAGYEQYFGPGTRLTVT.

This chain links TRBV27 with TRBJ1-4; TRBD1 agrees at 8 bases. CDR1 MNHEY and CDR2 SMNVEV come from the germline V gene (reference sequence). The CDR3 extends over 17 amino acids. Trimming cost V 1 base and J 3 bases; bases outside gene matches: 7. CDR3 bases: TGTGCCAGCAGTTTATGGGCAGGGGGCGCCTCTAATGAAAAACTGTTTTTT. Residues: CASSLWAGGASNEKLFF.

The gene calls are TRBV5-1 and TRBJ1-1, with 7 bases identical to TRBD1. Germline values: CDR1 SGHRS, CDR2 YFSETQ. The V gene end was trimmed by 4 bases and the J gene end by 4 bases; junction bases not matched to a gene: 10. The CDR3 has 15 residues. DNA for the CDR3: TGCGCCAGCAGCCTCCGACAGGGTAGAGGCACTGAAGCTTTCTTT. As protein: CASSLRQGRGTEAFF.

In its sample, this clone was seen a few times. The junction and the germline gene differ at one end; a read error may be behind it. This sequence joins TRBV7-7 and TRBJ1-6; D is uncertain. Germline V gene lookup returns CDR1 SSHAT and CDR2 FNYEAQ (reference sequence). This CDR3 comprises 15 residues. In DNA form, the CDR3 reads TGTGCTAGCAGCTTAGACGGTCGGAATAATTCACCCCTCCACTTT. Its translation: CASSLDGRNNSPLHF.

This rearrangement joins TRBV11-2 to TRBJ1-5; 10 positions match TRBD1. Germline V lookup: CDR1 SGHAT, CDR2 FQNNGV. V shed 4 bases, J shed 6 bases, and the junction held 6 bases outside the gene matches. This CDR3 region has 15 residues. For the CDR3, the DNA is TGTGCCAGCAGCTCCGGGACAGGGGAGAGTCAGCCCCAGCATTTT. It translates to CASSSGTGESQPQHF.

The chain joins TRBV2 to TRBJ2-3; D is perhaps TRBD1 (5 bases). The V gene lost 10 bases and the J gene lost 0 bases, with 14 bases spanning the gap. CDR1 and CDR2 (germline): SNHLY, FYNNEI. This CDR3 is built from 14 residues. The CDR3 sequence: CATKPQVSTDTQYF. CDR3 in DNA: TGTGCCACAAAACCACAGGTTAGCACAGATACGCAGTATTTT.

J is TRBJ2-3 and V is TRBV5-4; D is possibly TRBD1 or TRBD2 (5 bases each). The germline gives CDR1 SGHNT, CDR2 YYREEE (reference sequence). The V and J ends lost 4 bases and 0 bases respectively, with 12 bases between them. The CDR3 extends over 15 amino acids. In DNA, the CDR3 is TGTGCCAGCAGCGCCGGGACGGTGAGCACAGATACGCAGTATTTT. Translated, it gives CASSAGTVSTDTQYF.

Only a few counts were recorded for this clone. The sample carries other DNA sequences with the same CDR3. CDR3 sequence: CASSSGPTNEKLFF. CDR3 sequence (DNA): TGTGCCAGCAGTTCGGGACCCACTAATGAAAAACTGTTTTTT. V usage is TRBV7-9 and J usage is TRBJ1-4; possibly TRBD1 for D (5 bases). V was cut by 6 bases and J by 2 bases, with 10 bases left in between. This CDR3 has 14 amino acids. Germline V gene sequence: CDR1 SEHNR, CDR2 FQNEAQ (reference sequence).

This sequence joins TRBV4-3 and TRBJ2-2, with 10 bases matching TRBD2. The CDR3 has 17 residues. J gave up 4 bases and V 4 bases, and 9 bases lay outside the gene matches. Looked up from germline, CDR1 is LGHNA and CDR2 is YSLEER. The CDR3 DNA reads TGCGCCAGCAGCCGCTACGCGCTAGCGGGAGCCACCGGGGAGCTGTTTTTT. This sequence encodes CASSRYALAGATGELFF.

The V gene is TRBV15, the J gene TRBJ2-3, with unresolved D. Germline CDR1 reads LNHNV; CDR2 reads YYDKDF (reference sequence). V was trimmed by 0 bases and J by 10 bases, leaving 14 bases between them. CDR3 length: 14 amino acids. DNA for the CDR3: TGTGCCACCAGCAGAGATCAGGAAGGGCGGTCGCAGTATTTT. It is translated as CATSRDQEGRSQYF.